Below, one TCR beta chain is given with its context. Its antigen remains unidentified. Of the isolated RNA, all was reverse transcribed, and so the sequenced material was expressed TCRB transcripts. Some clones are missing from TCRdb's copy, which holds only in-frame ones; the method was immunoSEQ multiplex PCR. Of 620,000 or so clones listed, 15% are singletons. The record originates from a study of beta chain features in type 1 diabetes. At the level of the study: The number of sorted cells examined across all samples was around 110 million.

Study-wide points: Shorter TCRB CDR3s, moderately but significantly so, were found in Type 1 diabetes patients in all four CD4+ subsets. Individuals with type 1 diabetes displayed fewer insertions and more deletions at VDJ junctions. Healthy donors had naive, central memory and Treg TCRB repertoires that appeared less similar than those seen among patients.

This CDR3 has 14 residues. CDR1 and CDR2 from the germline V gene are ENHRY and SYGVKD. V was pared by 8 bases and J by 1 base, with 11 bases between. The specimen was naive CD4+ T cells from blood. The rearrangement uses TRBV10-3 and TRBJ2-2; D uncertain. The sequence derives from a man aged 18 to 30 in good health. This CDR3 is CAIGQSRNTGELFF. In DNA, the CDR3 is TGTGCCATCGGCCAGTCGAGGAACACCGGGGAGCTGTTTTTT.